These 16 T cell receptor beta chains were sequenced from one sample in a study of blood T cell repertoires in COVID-19. The protocol was immunoSEQ multiplex PCR, while the TCRdb copy is restricted to in-frame clones and leaves out a portion. The sample consists of 250,000 to 350,000 clones, around 89% of them appearing once. The specimen was peripheral blood. The receptors were gathered from a woman between 45 and 65 years old with active or convalescent COVID-19.

This chain connects TRBV7-9 to TRBJ1-4, with TRBD1 identical over 7 bases. V lost 5 bases to trimming and J lost 3 bases; unmatched junction nucleotides: 6. This CDR3 comprises 15 residues. Per the germline V gene, CDR1 is SEHNR and CDR2 is FQNEAQ (reference sequence). CDR3 DNA sequence: TGTGCCAGCAGCCGAGGCCAGGGGGCTAATGAAAAACTGTTTTTT. It specifies CASSRGQGANEKLFF.

The chain combines TRBV18 with TRBJ2-5; no clear D. The CDR3 is 16 amino acids. Trimming removed 2 bases from V and 2 bases from J, with 15 bases in between. Germline V gene data show CDR1 as KGHSH and CDR2 as LQKENI. In nucleotides, the CDR3 is TGTGCCAGCTCACCATCGGTTCCTGATGTACAAGAGACCCAGTACTTC. Translated, it gives CASSPSVPDVQETQYF.

The chain recombines TRBV3-1 (or the pseudogene TRBV3-2) with TRBJ2-1, with D perhaps matching TRBD2 (5 bases). Between the trimmed V and J ends, which lost 0 bases and 6 bases, there was a span of 9 bases. This CDR3 is 14 amino acids long. Germline-derived CDR1 and CDR2 are LGHDT and YNNKEL (reference sequence). CDR3 coding DNA: TGTGCCAGCAGCCAAGACGCGCTAGCCAATGAGCAGTTCTTC. It yields the protein CASSQDALANEQFF.

The genes are TRBV11-2 and TRBJ2-7; 10 bases are a match to TRBD1. The ends lost 5 bases at V and 6 bases at J; junction bases unmatched: 7. The CDR3 runs to 14 residues. In germline, CDR1 is SGHAT, CDR2 FQNNGV. The DNA of the CDR3 is TGTGCCAGCAGCATCAGCCGGGACAGGGGCGAGCAGTACTTC. Protein sequence: CASSISRDRGEQYF.

The CDR3 sequence: CASSLTGIGNEQYF. CDR3 DNA: TGTGCCAGCAGCTTGACGGGAATCGGCAACGAGCAGTACTTC. The J gene is TRBJ2-7, the V gene TRBV5-8; possible D gene TRBD2, 5 bases. The V and J ends lost 1 base and 5 bases respectively, with 13 bases between them. The germline gives CDR1 SGHTS, CDR2 YDEGEE. The CDR3 runs to 14 residues.

The J gene is TRBJ2-2, the V gene TRBV4-2; D might be TRBD1 (6 bases). V lost 4 bases and J lost 1, with 28 bases in between. The length of the CDR3 is 21 residues. Germline CDR1 is LGHNA and CDR2 is YNFKEQ. CDR3 region: CASSPSPTFYRWGQNTGELFF. Written as DNA, the CDR3 is TGTGCCAGCAGCCCAAGCCCGACATTCTACCGTTGGGGACAGAACACCGGGGAGCTGTTTTTT.

J is TRBJ1-2 and V is TRBV27, with D perhaps matching TRBD1 (5 bases). CDR1 is MNHEY and CDR2 is SMNVEV in the germline V gene (reference sequence). The germline V and J ends were trimmed by 4 bases and 4 bases, with 16 bases remaining between them. The CDR3 is 15 amino acids. The CDR3 reads CASSSSGAAAYGYTF. CDR3 nucleotides: TGTGCCAGCAGTTCCTCTGGGGCAGCTGCCTATGGCTACACCTTC.

The rearrangement uses TRBV11-2 and TRBJ1-1, with TRBD1 identical over 10 bases. This CDR3 is 14 amino acids long. The V gene end was trimmed by 3 bases and the J gene end by 6 bases; junction bases not matched to a gene: 4. CDR1 SGHAT and CDR2 FQNNGV come from the germline V gene. The CDR3 nucleotides read TGTGCCAGCAGCTTTAGGGACAGGGGAGCTGAAGCTTTCTTT. Protein: CASSFRDRGAEAFF.

The CDR3 DNA reads as TGTGCCACGCGGACAGGGGGAAATTCACCCCTCCACTTT. The encoded protein is CATRTGGNSPLHF. This sequence joins TRBV15 and TRBJ1-6; TRBD1 matches at 10 bases. Germline assignment: CDR1 LNHNV and CDR2 YYDKDF (reference sequence). With 9 bases clipped from V and 7 bases from J, the junction kept 3 bases outside the gene matches. The CDR3 contains 13 residues.

By share of the sample, this clone is medium-sized. The chain recombines TRBV4-3 with TRBJ1-1; the match to TRBD1 covers 7 bases. The CDR3 length is 14 residues. CDR1 LGHNA and CDR2 YSLEER come from the germline V gene. V trimming: 3 bases; J trimming: 4 bases; junction bases outside the gene matches: 5. CDR3: CASSHTGEVTEAFF. The CDR3 DNA is TGCGCCAGCAGCCACACAGGGGAAGTCACTGAAGCTTTCTTT.

The chain recombines TRBV12-3 or TRBV12-4 with TRBJ1-5, with D hard to call. This CDR3 spans 12 amino acids. Trimming took 7 bases from V and 3 from J, leaving 7 bases between them. The CDR3, as DNA: TGTGCCAGCATGAGAAACAATCAGCCCCAGCATTTT. This encodes CASMRNNQPQHF.

The gene calls are TRBV5-4 and TRBJ2-7; TRBD1 agrees at 9 bases. The CDR3 spans 15 residues. Germline CDR1 SGHNT, CDR2 YYREEE (reference sequence). J gave up 6 bases and V 3 bases, and 10 bases lay outside the gene matches. CDR3 residues: CASSSDGQGYGEQYF. CDR3 DNA sequence: TGTGCCAGCAGCTCCGATGGACAGGGGTACGGCGAGCAGTACTTC.

The V gene is TRBV4-1, the J gene TRBJ1-2; a weak D match, TRBD1 (5 bases). Germline values: CDR1 MGHRA, CDR2 YSYEKL. V dropped 2 bases and J dropped 5 bases, with 15 bases sitting between them. This CDR3 has 15 amino acids. DNA for the CDR3: TGCGCCAGCAGCCAATGGGGCGGGGGGGGATATGGCTACACCTTC. Amino acid sequence: CASSQWGGGGYGYTF.

The J gene is TRBJ2-3, the V gene TRBV4-1, with 8 bases matching TRBD2. The CDR3 contains 17 residues. CDR1 and CDR2 (germline): MGHRA, YSYEKL. The J segment lost 0 bases and the V segment lost 4 bases, leaving 9 bases of the junction unmatched. CDR3 nucleotides: TGCGCCAGCAGCCCCTTCAGCGGGGGTGGTAGCACAGATACGCAGTATTTT. Its protein is CASSPFSGGGSTDTQYF.

The chain links TRBV27 to TRBJ1-1; TRBD1 agrees at 8 bases. The germline gives CDR1 MNHEY, CDR2 SMNVEV (reference sequence). This CDR3 region has 13 residues. The trim removed 5 bases at V and 4 bases at J, leaving 3 bases unmatched. CDR3 region: CASSRTGGTEAFF. The CDR3 DNA reads as TGTGCCAGCAGTCGAACAGGGGGCACTGAAGCTTTCTTT.

The chain is built from TRBV5-1 and TRBJ1-6, with TRBD1 matching 9 bases. The CDR3 has 15 residues. Germline CDR1 is SGHRS and CDR2 is YFSETQ. The ends lost 1 base at V and 10 bases at J; junction bases unmatched: 6. The CDR3 nucleotides read TGCGCCAGCAGCTTGACCCGGGACAGGGTCTCACCCCTCCACTTT. Its translation: CASSLTRDRVSPLHF. Looking up the rest from reference TRBV5-1 and TRBJ1-6 gives the full variable domain: KAGVTQTPRYLIKTRGQQVTLSCSPISGHRSVSWYQQTPGQGLQFLFEYFSETQRNKGNFPGRFSGRQFSNSRSEMNVSTLELGDSALYLCASSLTRDRVSPLHFGNGTRLTVT.